This T cell receptor beta chain stems from a study of T cells in Graves' hyperthyroidism and ophthalmopathy. Germline V gene sequence: CDR1 MNHEY, CDR2 SVGEGT. J was trimmed by 5 bases and V by 5 bases; bases with no gene match: 9. The CDR3 loop spans 15 amino acids. Amplified TCR beta CDR3 regions came from RNA transcripts. The HTBI primer set served for first-round RT-PCR of the TCR CDR3. TCRdb re-analysed the multiplex PCR reads in MiXCR, keeping a single row per CDR3 protein. The sample holds hundreds of thousands of distinct CDR3 sequences, 11% to 15% seen once. This TCR came from a woman in her 30s with Graves' hyperthyroidism that later progressed to Graves' ophthalmopathy. V and J are TRBV6-2 or TRBV6-3 and TRBJ2-7, with TRBD1 matching over 10 bases. Sequencing was carried out using blood. The CDR3: CASSPGETGGNEQYF. The CDR3 DNA reads TGTGCCAGCAGTCCCGGTGAGACAGGGGGCAACGAGCAGTACTTC.